This is a list of T cell receptor beta chains from one sample in a study of regulatory T cells in long-lasting Graves disease. MiXCR, run by TCRdb on the multiplex PCR reads, gives a single entry per CDR3 protein. The repertoire holds around 460,000 distinct CDR3 sequences, approximately 15% seen once, with about 15% in the top ten. The same data also went into a second study, on T cells in Graves' hyperthyroidism and ophthalmopathy.

The source was peripheral blood mononuclear cells (PBMCs), collected at new diagnosis, from a patient treated with antithyroid drugs. The receptors stem from a woman between 50 and 59 years old with Graves disease. The CDR3 runs from the conserved cysteine through the conserved F or W. A D gene is named only where the DNA matches it firmly. Expanded clones are given a class, and other clones once, few, many or no size at all.

>TRBJ2-2|many|TRBV19|.
TGTGCCAGTAGTAGTTATACAAACGCGAACACCGGGGAGCTGTTTTTT
CASSSYTNANTGELFF
>TRBJ1-4|.|TRBV5-1|.
TGCGCCAGCAGCTTTCAGGGAAGTAATGAAAAACTGTTTTTT
CASSFQGSNEKLFF
>TRBJ2-7|many|TRBV7-3|.
TGTGCCAGCAGCGTAGCGGTGGGGGCCTACGAGCAGTACTTC
CASSVAVGAYEQYF
>TRBJ1-3|.|TRBV18|.
TGTGCCAGCTCACCCGGGGCGGGCTCGGGAAACACCATATATTTT
CASSPGAGSGNTIYF
>TRBJ2-7|.|TRBV6-1|TRBD1
TGTGCCAGCAGTACGGGAGCTAGGACAGGGTCCTACGAGCAGTACTTC
CASSTGARTGSYEQYF
>TRBJ2-2|many|TRBV11-2|.
TGTGCCAGCAGGAGGATTGAGGAAACCGGGGAGCTGTTTTTT
CASRRIEETGELFF
>TRBJ2-3|many|TRBV6-1|.
TGTGCCAGCCTAATACCAGGCACAGATACGCAGTATTTT
CASLIPGTDTQYF
>TRBJ1-2|many|TRBV18|TRBD1
TGTGCCAGCTCACCATCAGGGGGCCTCAACTATGGCTACACCTTC
CASSPSGGLNYGYTF
>TRBJ2-2|few|TRBV10-3|.
TGTGCCATCAGTGAATCCCGAGCGGGCACCGGGGAGCTGTTTTTT
CAISESRAGTGELFF
>TRBJ2-2|many|TRBV28|.
TGTGCCAGCAGTTTTCAACTGAACACCGGGGAGCTGTTTTTT
CASSFQLNTGELFF
>TRBJ1-5|few|TRBV6-1|TRBD1
TGTGCCAGCAGTACAGGGGGCATTCAGCCCCAGCATTTT
CASSTGGIQPQHF